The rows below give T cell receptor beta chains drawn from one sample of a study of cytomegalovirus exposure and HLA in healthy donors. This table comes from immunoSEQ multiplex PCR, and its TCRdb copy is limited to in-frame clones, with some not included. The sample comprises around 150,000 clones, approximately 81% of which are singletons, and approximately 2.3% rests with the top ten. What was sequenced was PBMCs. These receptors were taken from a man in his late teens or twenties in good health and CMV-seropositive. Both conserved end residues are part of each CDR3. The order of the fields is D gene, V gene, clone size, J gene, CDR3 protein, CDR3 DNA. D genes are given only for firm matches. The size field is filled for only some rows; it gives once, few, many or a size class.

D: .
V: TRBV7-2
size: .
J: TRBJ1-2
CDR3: CASSGGWHNYGYTF
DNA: TGTGCCAGCAGTGGAGGGTGGCACAACTATGGCTACACCTTC

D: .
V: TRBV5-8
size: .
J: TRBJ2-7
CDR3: CASSLGGYEQYF
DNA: TGTGCCAGCAGCTTGGGCGGATACGAGCAGTACTTC

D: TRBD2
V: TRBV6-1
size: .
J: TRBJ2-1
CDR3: CASSELAGGLREQFF
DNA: TGTGCCAGCAGTGAACTAGCGGGGGGACTTCGAGAGCAGTTCTTC

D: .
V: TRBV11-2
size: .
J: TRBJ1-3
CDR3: CASSRTSTGNSGNTIYF
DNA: TGTGCCAGCAGCCGAACTTCTACAGGAAACTCTGGAAACACCATATATTTT

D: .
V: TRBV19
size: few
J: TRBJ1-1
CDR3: CASTKTENTEAFF
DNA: TGTGCCAGTACTAAGACAGAGAACACTGAAGCTTTCTTT

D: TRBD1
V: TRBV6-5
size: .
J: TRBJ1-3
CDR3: CASSSDRDGNTIYF
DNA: TGTGCCAGCAGTTCCGACAGGGATGGAAACACCATATATTTT

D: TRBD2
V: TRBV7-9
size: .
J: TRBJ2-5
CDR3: CASSRTSGDQETQYF
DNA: TGTGCCAGCAGCAGAACTAGCGGGGACCAAGAGACCCAGTACTTC

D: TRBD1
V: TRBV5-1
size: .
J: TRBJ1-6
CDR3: CASSLDGQASSYNSPLHF
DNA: TGCGCCAGCAGCTTGGATGGACAGGCGAGCTCCTATAATTCACCCCTCCACTTT

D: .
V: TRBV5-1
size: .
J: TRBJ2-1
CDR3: CASSFDRINEQFF
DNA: TGCGCCAGCAGCTTCGACAGGATTAATGAGCAGTTCTTC

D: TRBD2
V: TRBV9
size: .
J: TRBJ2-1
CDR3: CASSTLASGGNNEQFF
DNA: TGTGCCAGCAGCACTCTCGCTAGCGGGGGGAACAATGAGCAGTTCTTC

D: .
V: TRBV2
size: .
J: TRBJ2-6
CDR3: CASSGQTSGANGLTF
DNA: TGTGCCAGCAGTGGACAGACCTCTGGGGCCAACGGCCTGACTTTC

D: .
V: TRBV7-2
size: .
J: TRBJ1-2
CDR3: CASSVTLQGLGGYTF
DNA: TGTGCCAGCAGCGTTACGTTACAGGGTTTAGGTGGCTACACCTTC

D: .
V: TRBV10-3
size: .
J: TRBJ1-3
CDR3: CAINRSGTSGNTIYF
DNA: TGTGCCATCAATAGGAGCGGGACGTCTGGAAACACCATATATTTT

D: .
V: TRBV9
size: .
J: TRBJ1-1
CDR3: CASSVGQGWGTEAFF
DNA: TGTGCCAGCAGCGTGGGCCAGGGGTGGGGTACTGAAGCTTTCTTT

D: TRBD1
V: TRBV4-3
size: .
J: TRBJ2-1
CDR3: CASSQSTGQGRNEQFF
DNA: TGCGCCAGCAGCCAATCTACGGGACAGGGTCGCAATGAGCAGTTCTTC

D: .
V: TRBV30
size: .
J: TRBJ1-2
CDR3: CAWRGPPYGYTF
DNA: TGTGCCTGGAGGGGGCCCCCCTATGGCTACACCTTC

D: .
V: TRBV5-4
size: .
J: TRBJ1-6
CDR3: CASSLDRQGLSPLHF
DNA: TGTGCCAGCAGCTTGGATCGGCAGGGCTTATCACCCCTCCACTTT

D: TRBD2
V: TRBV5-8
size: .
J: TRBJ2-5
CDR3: CASSLTSGVVETQYF
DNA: TGTGCCAGCAGCTTGACTAGCGGGGTGGTGGAGACCCAGTACTTC

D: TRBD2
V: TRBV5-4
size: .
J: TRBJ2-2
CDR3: CASSLDPSPLAGGGELFF
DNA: TGTGCCAGCAGCTTGGACCCAAGCCCCCTAGCGGGTGGCGGGGAGCTGTTTTTT

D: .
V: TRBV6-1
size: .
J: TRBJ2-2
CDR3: CASSDSLAGELFF
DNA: TGTGCCAGCAGTGACTCACTAGCCGGGGAGCTGTTTTTT

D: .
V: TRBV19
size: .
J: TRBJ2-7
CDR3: CASRREEASYEQYF
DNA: TGTGCCAGTAGACGAGAGGAAGCCTCCTACGAGCAGTACTTC

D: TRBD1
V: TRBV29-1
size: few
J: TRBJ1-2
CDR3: CSVLYRDRVDGYTF
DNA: TGCAGCGTTCTGTACCGGGACAGGGTCGACGGCTACACCTTC

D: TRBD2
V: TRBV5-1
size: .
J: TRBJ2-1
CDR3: CASTNIAGGYNEQFF
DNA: TGCGCCAGCACCAACATAGCGGGAGGTTACAATGAGCAGTTCTTC